This T cell receptor beta chain was captured by sequencing in a study of blood T cell repertoires in COVID-19. The table came from immunoSEQ multiplex PCR; TCRdb's copy has only in-frame clones and leaves some out. The top ten hold 4.3% of the sample, which has around 270,000 clones, 80% to 90% seen once. V dropped 0 bases and J dropped 1; count of bases not matched to a gene: 1. The CDR3 loop spans 17 amino acids. The germline CDR1 and CDR2 sequences are MDHEN and SYDVKM. The J gene is TRBJ2-2, the V gene TRBV28, with 11 bases lining up with TRBD2. The specimen was PBMCs or T cells enriched from blood (not recorded which). The TCR sequence derives from a woman in her 30s who had recovered from COVID-19. CDR3 in amino acids: CASSLWGLAENTGELFF. The CDR3 DNA sequence: TGTGCCAGCAGTTTATGGGGACTAGCGGAGAACACCGGGGAGCTGTTTTTT. The whole variable domain, remainder taken from reference TRBV28 and TRBJ2-2, is DVKVTQSSRYLVKRTGEKVFLECVQDMDHENMFWYRQDPGLGLRLIYFSYDVKMKEKGDIPEGYSVSREKKERFSLILESASTNQTSMYLCASSLWGLAENTGELFFGEGSRLTVL.